The next 25 T cell receptor beta chains were all read from a single sample in a study of CD8+CD57+ T cells in acquired aplastic anemia. Sequenced patients had shown CD8+CD57+ cell expansion by flow cytometry. Researchers used genomic DNA as the template to profile TCR beta VDJ and CDR3. TCRdb re-analysed the reads in MiXCR, keeping a single row per CDR3 protein. The profile shows 150,000 to 200,000 distinct CDR3 sequences, roughly 48% of them singletons. The material sequenced was sorted CD4+, CD8+, or CD8+CD57+ T cells (not recorded which) from PBMCs. All receptors derive from a human donor with aplastic anemia.

A single count supports this clonotype. The chain couples TRBV20-1 to TRBJ2-7; D gene unclear. V lost 4 bases to trimming and J lost 7 bases, with 14 bases between them. Looked up from germline, CDR1 is DFQATT and CDR2 is SNEGSKA (reference sequence). CDR3 length equals 12 residues. In DNA, the CDR3 is TGCAGTGCTACTTCGGACGTGGAAGAGCAGTACTTC. Amino acid sequence: CSATSDVEEQYF.

A remark on this clonotype: One junction end disagrees with the germline gene, perhaps due to a read error. This sequence joins TRBV15 and TRBJ1-2; TRBD1 matches 7 bases. CDR1 is LNHNV, CDR2 YYDKDF, per germline (reference sequence). This CDR3 spans 16 amino acids. The CDR3 DNA sequence: TGTGCCGCCAGCAGATCAAAGGAAGCAGGGGGAAAAGGCTACACCTTC. Translating it yields CAASRSKEAGGKGYTF.

This clonotype was picked up a small number of times. A clone one base away is much larger, so this may be a read error. CDR3 residues: CAGRWRTEAFF. The CDR3, as DNA: TGTGCCGGCAGATGGAGGACTGAAGCTTTCTTT. The chain joins TRBV12-3 or TRBV12-4 to TRBJ1-1; no clear D. The CDR3 runs 11 residues.

About this clonotype itself: The CDR3 ends on some other residue instead of the conserved phenylalanine or tryptophan, so this is likely a read error. Because the CDR3's place on the DNA is in doubt, the DNA is left out and the CDR3 is given as listed by TCRdb. The chain is built from TRBV19 and TRBJ1-2; the D call TRBD1 from the table was never checked on the DNA. The CDR3 length equals 8 residues, ends included. Per the germline V gene, CDR1 is LNHDA and CDR2 is SQIVND (reference sequence). The CDR3 protein is CASSITGI.

This clonotype was seen only once. A much bigger clone sits one base away, suggesting this may be a read error. The rearrangement uses TRBV6-2 or TRBV6-3 and TRBJ2-7; 8 bases align to TRBD1. V lost 5 bases, J lost 1 base, and 10 bases stayed unmatched. The CDR3 sequence is 16 residues long. From germline, CDR1 is MNHEY and CDR2 SVGEGT. The CDR3, as DNA: TGTGCCAGCAGTCACACAGCGGACAGGGATTCCTACGAGCAGTACTTC. This encodes CASSHTADRDSYEQYF.

This clonotype has a count of ten or more. CDR3 DNA: TGCGCCACCCGACAGGGAGCAGGGCCCCAGCATTTT. It codes for CATRQGAGPQHF. V is TRBV10-2 and J is TRBJ1-5, with 7 bases fitting TRBD1. CDR1 and CDR2 (germline): WSHSY, SAAADI. The length of the CDR3 is 12 residues. The junction had 9 bases not matched to a gene; V was cut back by 10 bases and J by 9 bases.

CDR3 sequence: CSAPPGTSGGGGETQYF. The CDR3 DNA sequence: TGCAGTGCTCCTCCCGGGACTAGCGGGGGGGGTGGGGAGACCCAGTACTTC. The rearrangement uses TRBV20-1 and TRBJ2-5; 16 bases map to TRBD2. There are 17 residues in the CDR3. V dropped 5 bases and J dropped 5; count of bases not matched to a gene: 11. From germline, CDR1 is DFQATT and CDR2 SNEGSKA (reference sequence).

The rearrangement links TRBV15 to TRBJ2-2, with 10 bases identical to TRBD1. Germline CDR1 LNHNV, CDR2 YYDKDF (reference sequence). The CDR3 totals 16 residues. Unmatched junction bases numbered 10, after V lost 7 bases and J lost 5 bases. The CDR3 DNA reads as TGTGCCACCACCCCCCGGAGGGGACAGGGGACCGGGGAGCTGTTTTTT. Translation: CATTPRRGQGTGELFF.

This clonotype occurred many times. The chain is built from TRBV7-6 and TRBJ1-2; D is undetermined. The V gene's germline CDR1 is SGHVS and CDR2 FNYEAQ. The ends were cut back, 1 base at V and 0 bases at J, with 15 bases in the middle. The CDR3 runs 17 residues. The CDR3 sequence: CASSLGSRKLANYGYTF. In DNA, the CDR3 is TGTGCCAGCAGCTTAGGGAGCCGGAAACTAGCTAACTATGGCTACACCTTC.

In this sample, this clonotype turned up many times. V is TRBV9 and J is TRBJ2-7, with 11 bases that match TRBD1. This CDR3 region has 14 residues. Germline loops: CDR1 SGDLS, CDR2 YYNGEE. V lost 4 bases and J lost 7; bases outside the gene matches: 7. CDR3 protein: CASSRTGGNWEQYF. Here the CDR3 DNA reads TGTGCCAGCAGCAGGACAGGGGGCAATTGGGAGCAGTACTTC.

This clonotype qualifies as medium-sized. V gene TRBV10-2 combines with J gene TRBJ1-6, with D possibly being TRBD1 (6 bases). Looked up from germline, CDR1 is WSHSY and CDR2 is SAAADI. CDR3 length equals 13 residues. V gave up 5 bases and J gave up 10 bases, with 12 bases separating them. The CDR3 reads CASSYREGSPLHF. The CDR3 region has the DNA TGCGCCAGCAGTTACAGGGAGGGCTCACCCCTCCACTTT.

This clonotype was counted only a few times. DNA for the CDR3: TGCAGCGCCAAGACGGGGCAGGGGGCCAACGAGCAGTACTTC. Residues: CSAKTGQGANEQYF. V is TRBV29-1 and J is TRBJ2-7, with TRBD1 matching 8 bases. CDR1 and CDR2 from the germline V gene are SQVTM and ANQGSEA. This CDR3 comprises 14 residues. The junction had 13 bases not matched to a gene; V was cut back by 7 bases and J by 5 bases.

The chain joins TRBV10-2 to TRBJ2-5, with unresolved D. Trimming removed 10 bases at V and 4 bases at J, with 19 bases between. In germline, CDR1 is WSHSY, CDR2 SAAADI. The CDR3 contains 14 residues. CDR3 region: CAIPLRLVGETQYF. The CDR3 coding sequence is TGCGCCATCCCTCTTAGGTTAGTGGGAGAGACCCAGTACTTC.

J is TRBJ2-7 and V is TRBV29-1; TRBD2 agrees at 11 bases. The germline V gene has CDR1 SQVTM and CDR2 ANQGSEA. J was trimmed by 3 bases and V by 8 bases; bases with no gene match: 9. This CDR3 is built from 14 residues. As DNA, the CDR3 is TGCAGCTTATTCGGGACTAGCGGAAACTACGAGCAGTACTTC. Translation gives CSLFGTSGNYEQYF.

V and J are TRBV7-7 and TRBJ2-7; a possible D gene is TRBD2 (6 bases). Gene TRBJ2-5 matches the end of the DNA better, so the J call may be wrong. The CDR3 runs to 16 residues. The germline gives CDR1 SSHAT, CDR2 FNYEAQ (reference sequence). CDR3 DNA: TGTGCCAGCAGACGTACCGGGACTGCTAGAGGGGAGACCCAGTACTTC. It codes for CASRRTGTARGETQYF.

In this sample, this clonotype turned up many times. CDR3 in DNA: TGTGCCAGCAGTTTTCAGGGACAGAGCTACGAGCAGTACTTC. Residues: CASSFQGQSYEQYF. The chain has TRBV12-3 or TRBV12-4 and TRBJ2-7, with 7 bases matching TRBD1. V shed 3 bases, J shed 3 bases, and the junction held 5 bases outside the gene matches. The CDR3 spans 14 residues.

The chain is built from TRBV7-6 and TRBJ2-3, with 10 nucleotides matching TRBD2. After removal of 5 bases from V and 1 base from J, the junction contained 3 bases not matched to a gene. CDR3 size: 15 residues. Per germline, CDR1 SGHVS and CDR2 FNYEAQ. This chain's CDR3 is CASSRGTSGTDTQYF. CDR3 in DNA: TGTGCCAGCAGCCGGGGGACTAGCGGCACAGATACGCAGTATTTT.

This clonotype was recorded at least ten times. The chain is built from TRBV25-1 and TRBJ1-1; 11 nucleotides agree with TRBD1. Per the germline V gene, CDR1 is MGHDK and CDR2 is SYGVNS. The V gene end was trimmed by 2 bases and the J gene end by 5 bases; junction bases not matched to a gene: 1. This CDR3 has 14 amino acids. CDR3: CASSEGTGGTEAFF. CDR3 sequence (DNA): TGTGCCAGCAGTGAAGGGACAGGGGGAACTGAAGCTTTCTTT.

V and J are TRBV15 and TRBJ2-7, with TRBD1 matching 8 bases. The CDR3 sequence is 17 residues long. The germline CDR1 and CDR2 sequences are LNHNV and YYDKDF (reference sequence). V was clipped by 5 bases and J by 6 bases; unmatched bases: 18. The CDR3 sequence: CATSDVRGTGTGREQYF. The DNA of the CDR3 is TGTGCCACCAGCGATGTACGAGGAACCGGGACAGGACGCGAGCAGTACTTC.

The J gene is TRBJ2-7, the V gene TRBV19; the D gene is possibly TRBD1 (6 bases). Germline V gives CDR1 LNHDA, CDR2 SQIVND (reference sequence). The CDR3 totals 15 residues. V dropped 3 bases and J dropped 0 bases, with 12 bases sitting between them. CDR3 residues: CASSIQGTSSYEQYF. CDR3 coding DNA: TGTGCCAGTAGTATTCAGGGGACAAGCTCCTACGAGCAGTACTTC.

V usage is TRBV12-3 or TRBV12-4 and J usage is TRBJ2-3; maybe TRBD2 (5 bases). The ends were cut back, 5 bases at V and 4 bases at J, with 16 bases in the middle. The CDR3 runs to 15 residues. The CDR3: CASSPTAARADTQYF. The CDR3 DNA reads as TGTGCCAGCAGTCCCACCGCCGCGCGGGCAGATACGCAGTATTTT.

This clonotype was detected ten times or more. The CDR3 region has the DNA TGTGCCAGCAGCTTATCGGTCCACGACAGGGCCCAGAGGTCCCTCCACTTT. Encoded protein: CASSLSVHDRAQRSLHF. The rearrangement joins TRBV7-3 to TRBJ1-6; 7 bases align to TRBD1. V shed 2 bases, J shed 14 bases, and the junction held 18 bases outside the gene matches. This CDR3 has 17 amino acids. CDR1 SGHTA and CDR2 FQGTGA come from the germline V gene. Together with reference TRBV7-3 and TRBJ1-6, the CDR3 gives the full variable domain: GAGVSQTPSNKVTEKGKYVELRCDPISGHTALYWYRQSLGQGPEFLIYFQGTGAADDSGLPNDRFFAVRPEGSVSTLKIQRTERGDSAVYLCASSLSVHDRAQRSLHFGNGTRLTVT.

This clonotype was seen a few times. V is TRBV20-1 and J is TRBJ1-2; 10 bases map to TRBD1. The length of the CDR3 is 14 residues. CDR1 and CDR2 (germline): DFQATT, SNEGSKA (reference sequence). After removal of 4 bases from V and 6 bases from J, the junction contained 8 bases not matched to a gene. The CDR3 loop is CSAKPPGQGHGYTF. The CDR3 bases are TGCAGTGCTAAGCCCCCGGGACAGGGGCATGGCTACACCTTC.

This chain joins TRBV9 and TRBJ1-2; unclear D gene. This CDR3 is 14 amino acids long. The V gene lost 4 bases and the J gene lost 5 bases, with 15 bases spanning the gap. CDR1 is SGDLS and CDR2 is YYNGEE in the germline V gene. Here the CDR3 DNA reads TGTGCCAGCAGCCCGACGACTGCTGATTATGGCTACACCTTC. Residues: CASSPTTADYGYTF.

This clonotype was seen a handful of times. The rearrangement uses TRBV18 and TRBJ2-7; TRBD2 might be the D (6 bases). V shed 2 bases and J shed 3 bases, with 11 bases lying between them. The CDR3 is 14 amino acids. Germline CDR1 is KGHSH and CDR2 is LQKENI. CDR3 region: CASSPTAGGYEQYF. CDR3 nucleotide sequence: TGTGCCAGCTCACCAACCGCCGGGGGCTACGAGCAGTACTTC.